The 30 T cell receptor beta chains listed next were all sequenced from one sample in a study of beta chain features in type 1 diabetes. These TCRs' antigens remain unknown. Expressed TCRB transcripts were sequenced because the entire RNA isolate underwent reverse transcription. Only in-frame clones appear in the TCRdb table, and some are missing; sequencing was by immunoSEQ multiplex PCR. The sample has more than 300,000 clones, over 9.5% seen once. Whole-study findings and limits: Type 1 diabetes patients had moderately but significantly shorter TCRB CDR3s in all four CD4+ subsets.

Sample: naive CD4+ T cells from blood. The receptors derive from a woman aged 18-30 years with type 1 diabetes.

The V and J genes are TRBV5-4 and TRBJ2-5, with 8 bases that match TRBD2. Germline V gene data show CDR1 as SGHNT and CDR2 as YYREEE (reference sequence). The CDR3 length is 14 residues. The V segment lost 5 bases and the J segment 5 bases; nucleotides outside the gene matches: 8. In DNA form, the CDR3 reads TGTGCCAGCAGTTATGGCGGGGGGACGGAGACCCAGTACTTC. It specifies CASSYGGGTETQYF.

In this sample, this clone turned up a few times. CDR3 DNA sequence: TGTGCCAGCAGCCAAGATCAGGGAAGGACTGGAAACACCATATATTTT. Its protein is CASSQDQGRTGNTIYF. This rearrangement joins TRBV14 to TRBJ1-3, with D possibly matching TRBD1 (5 bases). The CDR3 has 16 residues. Trimming removed 0 bases from V and 2 bases from J, with 11 bases in between. CDR1 and CDR2 from the germline V gene are SGHDN and FVKESK.

This clone was seen a few times. The V and J genes are TRBV27 and TRBJ2-7; D remains unclear. CDR1 is MNHEY, CDR2 SMNVEV, per germline (reference sequence). With 3 bases removed from V and 3 bases from J, the gap between germline ends came to 18 bases. This CDR3 has 16 amino acids. The CDR3 region is CASSFSRPGSGYEQYF. The CDR3 DNA is TGTGCCAGCAGTTTCTCAAGACCCGGGTCGGGCTACGAGCAGTACTTC.

The chain employs TRBV7-9 and TRBJ2-7; TRBD1 might be the D (6 bases). The CDR3 has 14 amino acids. Germline CDR1 and CDR2: SEHNR and FQNEAQ (reference sequence). Trimming removed 7 bases at V and 6 bases at J, with 19 bases between. CDR3 amino acids: CASTLDVIGGEQYF. The CDR3 nucleotides are TGTGCCAGCACCCTCGACGTTATAGGGGGCGAGCAGTACTTC.

This clone was found a few times. J is TRBJ2-7 and V is TRBV7-8; no reliable D call. From germline, CDR1 is SGHVS and CDR2 FQNEAQ. V dropped 0 bases and J dropped 3 bases, with 9 bases sitting between them. The CDR3 covers 14 residues. The CDR3 loop reads CASSLAQNSYEQYF. DNA for the CDR3: TGTGCCAGCAGCTTAGCGCAAAACAGCTACGAGCAGTACTTC. Supplemented by reference TRBV7-8 and TRBJ2-7, the full variable domain reads GAGVSQSPRYKVAKRGQDVALRCDPISGHVSLFWYQQALGQGPEFLTYFQNEAQLDKSGLPSDRFFAERPEGSVSTLKIQRTQQEDSAVYLCASSLAQNSYEQYFGPGTRLTVT.

This chain connects TRBV25-1 to TRBJ2-2; TRBD1 is a possible D gene (6 bases). V was clipped by 3 bases and J by 7 bases, with 12 bases between them. CDR3 length equals 14 residues. Germline loops: CDR1 MGHDK, CDR2 SYGVNS. Here the CDR3 DNA reads TGTGCCAGCAGTGACCCCTCAGGGGACGGGGAGCTGTTTTTT. Translated, it gives CASSDPSGDGELFF.

The rearrangement links TRBV30 to TRBJ2-7, with 7 bases fitting TRBD1. The J segment lost 0 bases and the V segment lost 0 bases, leaving 5 bases of the junction unmatched. The germline CDR1 and CDR2 sequences are GTSNPN and SVGIG (reference sequence). There are 15 residues in the CDR3. CDR3: CAWSVTGTASYEQYF. In DNA, the CDR3 is TGTGCCTGGAGTGTTACCGGGACAGCCTCCTACGAGCAGTACTTC.

The table lists this clone with a few counts. The chain's CDR3 is CASSNVGGRSYEQYF. In DNA, the CDR3 is TGTGCCAGCAGCAACGTGGGGGGGAGGTCCTACGAGCAGTACTTC. The genes are TRBV6-6 and TRBJ2-7; 7 bases match TRBD2. The CDR3 has 15 amino acids. The trim removed 6 bases at V and 1 base at J, leaving 9 bases unmatched. CDR1 MNHNY and CDR2 SVGAGI come from the germline V gene (reference sequence).

This chain joins TRBV6-5 and TRBJ1-2; no firm D call. This CDR3 is 14 amino acids long. V lost 0 bases to trimming and J lost 3 bases, with 8 bases between them. CDR1 is MNHEY, CDR2 SVGAGI, per germline. CDR3 amino acids: CASSYSGRDYGYTF. The CDR3 DNA follows: TGTGCCAGCAGTTACTCGGGCAGAGACTATGGCTACACCTTC.

This clone has just a few counts. This chain links TRBV5-1 with TRBJ2-2; TRBD2 matches at 8 bases. The ends lost 3 bases at V and 5 bases at J; junction bases unmatched: 12. Germline V gene lookup returns CDR1 SGHRS and CDR2 YFSETQ. This CDR3 has 17 amino acids. The CDR3 DNA is TGCGCCAGCAGCTCATCTAGCGGGTCCCAAGGGACCGGGGAGCTGTTTTTT. This gives the protein CASSSSSGSQGTGELFF. Using reference TRBV5-1 and TRBJ2-2 for the parts outside the CDR3, the full variable domain is KAGVTQTPRYLIKTRGQQVTLSCSPISGHRSVSWYQQTPGQGLQFLFEYFSETQRNKGNFPGRFSGRQFSNSRSEMNVSTLELGDSALYLCASSSSSGSQGTGELFFGEGSRLTVL.

This clone was seen only a few times. This rearrangement joins TRBV15 to TRBJ1-1; D is unresolved. The CDR3 covers 12 residues. Trimming took 0 bases from V and 4 from J, leaving 3 bases between them. Germline V gene lookup returns CDR1 LNHNV and CDR2 YYDKDF (reference sequence). The CDR3 reads CATSRDITEAFF. The DNA of the CDR3 is TGTGCCACCAGCAGAGATATCACTGAAGCTTTCTTT.

The gene calls are TRBV5-6 and TRBJ2-1; TRBD1 agrees at 7 bases. This CDR3 is built from 15 residues. Trimming removed 3 bases from V and 4 bases from J; junction bases left unmatched: 7. Germline lookup yields CDR1 SGHDT and CDR2 YYEEEE. Here the CDR3 reads CASSSTGTVYNEQFF. The CDR3 DNA is TGTGCCAGCAGCTCTACCGGGACAGTATACAATGAGCAGTTCTTC.

The CDR3 DNA is TGTGCCAGCAGCGAAAGGGGCGAGCAGTACTTC. It translates to CASSERGEQYF. The genes are TRBV7-6 and TRBJ2-7; D possibly corresponds to TRBD1 (5 bases). Trimming took off 5 bases at V and 6 bases at J, with 8 bases between the two ends. The CDR3 contains 11 residues. Germline CDR1 reads SGHVS; CDR2 reads FNYEAQ.

The chain combines TRBV4-3 with TRBJ1-5; D remains ambiguous. Germline values: CDR1 LGHNA, CDR2 YSLEER. The CDR3 totals 13 residues. The V and J ends lost 1 base and 7 bases respectively, with 8 bases between them. The CDR3 nucleotides are TGCGCCAGCAGCCAAGCGGAGGACCAGCCCCAGCATTTT. Its protein product is CASSQAEDQPQHF.

V and J are TRBV29-1 and TRBJ1-1, with D possibly being TRBD1 (5 bases). The CDR3 is 12 residues long. V shed 5 bases and J shed 4 bases, with 11 bases lying between them. The germline CDR1 and CDR2 sequences are SQVTM and ANQGSEA. CDR3 sequence: CSVRGIGTEAFF. The CDR3 nucleotides read TGCAGCGTTAGGGGAATAGGCACTGAAGCTTTCTTT. Drawing the rest from reference TRBV29-1 and TRBJ1-1, the complete variable domain is SAVISQKPSRDICQRGTSLTIQCQVDSQVTMMFWYRQQPGQSLTLIATANQGSEATYESGFVIDKFPISRPNLTFSTLTVSNMSPEDSSIYLCSVRGIGTEAFFGQGTRLTVV.

The gene calls are TRBV25-1 and TRBJ2-5; 8 nucleotides match TRBD1. Per the germline V gene, CDR1 is MGHDK and CDR2 is SYGVNS. J lost 7 bases, V lost 3 bases, and 13 bases had no gene match. This CDR3 has 16 amino acids. The CDR3 is CASSDMTGAPTGTQYF. The CDR3 DNA reads TGTGCCAGCAGTGACATGACAGGGGCGCCCACGGGGACCCAGTACTTC.

A few counts support this clone. V usage is TRBV5-1 and J usage is TRBJ2-7, with unresolved D. Germline-derived CDR1 and CDR2 are SGHRS and YFSETQ. The CDR3 has 15 residues. Trimming cost V 2 bases and J 1 base, with 13 bases left between them. The CDR3 DNA reads TGCGCCAGCAGCTTCTTGGGTATGGAGTCCTACGAGCAGTACTTC. Translated, it gives CASSFLGMESYEQYF.

In this sample, this clone turned up a few times. The V call is TRBV25-1, the J call TRBJ1-2, with 7 nucleotides matching TRBD1. CDR3 length equals 17 residues. With 4 bases clipped from V and 0 bases from J, the junction kept 11 bases outside the gene matches. CDR1 and CDR2 from the germline V gene are MGHDK and SYGVNS. CDR3 nucleotides: TGTGCCAGCAGTGCATCAGGGGGAGAGGGGACTAACTATGGCTACACCTTC. It encodes CASSASGGEGTNYGYTF.

This clone appeared a few times. The chain has TRBV4-1 and TRBJ2-3; TRBD2 matches at 12 bases. The germline gives CDR1 MGHRA, CDR2 YSYEKL. With V trimmed by 2 bases and J by 0 bases, 3 bases remained unmatched. This CDR3 spans 17 amino acids. CDR3 sequence: CASSQPTSGSSTDTQYF. In DNA form, the CDR3 reads TGCGCCAGCAGCCAACCGACTAGCGGGAGCAGCACAGATACGCAGTATTTT.

In DNA form, the CDR3 reads TGTGCCAGTGAAAAAGCGGGAGGGCCTAGGGAGCAGTTCTTC. This gives the protein CASEKAGGPREQFF. The V gene is TRBV19, the J gene TRBJ2-1; TRBD2 matches at 10 bases. The CDR3 totals 14 residues. J gave up 10 bases and V 8 bases, and 11 bases lay outside the gene matches. Germline V gene data show CDR1 as LNHDA and CDR2 as SQIVND (reference sequence).

The chain carries TRBV29-1 and TRBJ2-3; TRBD1 matches 7 bases. The CDR3 spans 12 residues. J lost 6 bases, V lost 7 bases, and 7 bases had no gene match. Germline CDR1 reads SQVTM; CDR2 reads ANQGSEA. The CDR3 DNA is TGCAGCGGCAAGGGGGCGGTGGATACGCAGTATTTT. Protein: CSGKGAVDTQYF.

V is TRBV11-3 and J is TRBJ2-3; D is possibly TRBD1 (7 bases). Trimming took 5 bases from V and 1 from J, leaving 16 bases between them. The germline CDR1 and CDR2 sequences are SGHNT and YENEEA. The CDR3 consists of 16 residues. The CDR3 DNA reads as TGTGCCAGCAGCCTCTCAGGGGGGCTCCGCACAGATACGCAGTATTTT. Encoded protein: CASSLSGGLRTDTQYF.

This chain joins TRBV7-8 and TRBJ1-2, with 11 bases identical to TRBD1. Germline lookup yields CDR1 SGHVS and CDR2 FQNEAQ. CDR3 length: 13 residues. The V gene end was trimmed by 5 bases and the J gene end by 8 bases; junction bases not matched to a gene: 4. This CDR3 reads CASSIRTGGGYTF. In DNA form, the CDR3 reads TGTGCCAGCAGCATACGGACAGGGGGCGGCTACACCTTC.

This CDR3 is CASGQGAENEQFF. As DNA, the CDR3 is TGTGCCAGCGGACAGGGGGCAGAAAATGAGCAGTTCTTC. The rearrangement uses TRBV6-5 and TRBJ2-1; TRBD1 matches at 11 bases. From germline, CDR1 is MNHEY and CDR2 SVGAGI. The CDR3 sequence is 13 residues long. V lost 8 bases to trimming and J lost 7 bases; unmatched junction nucleotides: 4.

The V gene is TRBV7-3, the J gene TRBJ1-1; D unclear. Trimming shortened V by 2 bases and J by 0 bases, and 4 bases separated the two germline ends. CDR1 is SGHTA, CDR2 FQGTGA, per germline. The CDR3 is 13 amino acids. In DNA form, the CDR3 reads TGTGCCAGCAGCTTAGACATGAACACTGAAGCTTTCTTT. Residues: CASSLDMNTEAFF.

The CDR3: CASRMRGLQNTEAFF. The CDR3 DNA reads TGTGCCAGCAGGATGAGAGGTCTTCAGAACACTGAAGCTTTCTTT. The chain has TRBV7-2 and TRBJ1-1; D call uncertain. The CDR3 has 15 amino acids. With 6 bases removed from V and 1 base from J, the gap between germline ends came to 15 bases. Germline CDR1 reads SGHTA; CDR2 reads FQGNSA.

The rearrangement joins TRBV10-3 to TRBJ1-5; tentative D call: TRBD1 (6 bases). V dropped 11 bases and J dropped 3 bases, with 14 bases sitting between them. The CDR3 is 13 amino acids. Germline CDR1 is ENHRY and CDR2 is SYGVKD. CDR3 DNA sequence: TGTGCCGGGAGGGGGGGATTCAATCAGCCCCAGCATTTT. Translated, it gives CAGRGGFNQPQHF.

This clone was counted between two and nine times. This chain uses TRBV2 with TRBJ1-2; TRBD1 might be the D (6 bases). Trimming removed 0 bases from V and 5 bases from J, with 16 bases in between. The CDR3 extends over 16 amino acids. Germline CDR1 is SNHLY and CDR2 is FYNNEI. CDR3 DNA sequence: TGTGCCAGCAGTGAAGCAGGGACACGCAGAATTTATGGCTACACCTTC. It yields the protein CASSEAGTRRIYGYTF.

This clone was observed a few times. This chain joins TRBV29-1 and TRBJ1-1; 10 positions agree with TRBD1. Germline CDR1 reads SQVTM; CDR2 reads ANQGSEA. V was clipped by 7 bases and J by 1 base; unmatched bases: 3. This CDR3 region has 13 residues. The CDR3 region has the DNA TGCAGCGCCCGGGACAGGGGGAACACTGAAGCTTTCTTT. This encodes CSARDRGNTEAFF.

The chain uses TRBV2 and TRBJ1-1; D perhaps matches TRBD1 (5 bases). Germline CDR1 and CDR2: SNHLY and FYNNEI. CDR3 length equals 12 residues. Trimming stripped 4 bases from V and 5 bases from J, with 8 bases between. CDR3 region: CASSVQGTEAFF. For the CDR3, the DNA is TGTGCCAGCAGTGTCCAGGGAACTGAAGCTTTCTTT.